One and the same sample provided the 7 T cell receptor beta chains below, sequenced in a study of blood T cell repertoires in COVID-19. Clones were sequenced by immunoSEQ multiplex PCR, and TCRdb holds only the in-frame ones, with some missing. This sample carries around 310,000 clones, roughly 90% of them seen once, and the ten largest clones take around 9.5%. The sequenced sample consisted of PBMCs or T cells enriched from blood (not recorded which). The receptors were sampled from a woman between 40 and 50 years old who had recovered from COVID-19.

The chain recombines TRBV10-3 with TRBJ2-7; 11 bases map to TRBD1. The CDR3 is 14 residues long. Germline CDR1 ENHRY, CDR2 SYGVKD. V lost 6 bases and J lost 3; bases outside the gene matches: 4. CDR3 nucleotides: TGTGCCATCAGACCCGGGACAGGGGGCTACGAGCAGTACTTC. It specifies CAIRPGTGGYEQYF.

V gene TRBV18 combines with J gene TRBJ2-7; tentatively, D is TRBD1 (7 bases). The germline V and J ends were trimmed by 3 bases and 5 bases, with 14 bases remaining between them. From germline, CDR1 is KGHSH and CDR2 LQKENI. This CDR3 spans 14 amino acids. DNA for the CDR3: TGTGCCAGCTCACCCGAGACAGGGAGGAACGAGCAGTACTTC. It translates to CASSPETGRNEQYF. The whole variable domain, filled in from reference TRBV18 and TRBJ2-7, reads NAGVMQNPRHLVRRRGQEARLRCSPMKGHSHVYWYRQLPEEGLKFMVYLQKENIIDESGMPKERFSAEFPKEGPSILRIQQVVRGDSAAYFCASSPETGRNEQYFGPGTRLTVT.

The CDR3: CATGRNQGLEETQYF. The DNA of the CDR3 is TGTGCCACCGGCCGAAATCAGGGGCTAGAAGAGACCCAGTACTTC. V and J are TRBV10-3 and TRBJ2-5, with a tentative D call TRBD1 (6 bases). V was cut by 10 bases and J by 3 bases, with 21 bases left in between. CDR3 length: 15 residues. Germline CDR1 ENHRY, CDR2 SYGVKD.

This chain links TRBV7-8 with TRBJ2-7, with D hard to call. This CDR3 has 15 amino acids. V was shortened by 2 bases and J by 0 bases, with 11 bases between the two germline ends. Germline assignment: CDR1 SGHVS and CDR2 FQNEAQ. The CDR3 reads CASSLRRRYSYEQYF. The CDR3 coding sequence is TGTGCCAGCAGCTTAAGGCGCAGGTACTCCTACGAGCAGTACTTC.

This clone was recorded only once. CDR3 amino acids: CASSRQGITGELFF. As DNA, the CDR3 is TGTGCCAGCAGTCGGCAGGGAATCACCGGGGAGCTGTTTTTT. The V call is TRBV2, the J call TRBJ2-2, with D tentatively TRBD1 (5 bases). V was cut by 5 bases and J by 4 bases, with 11 bases left in between. This CDR3 has 14 amino acids. Germline CDR1 and CDR2: SNHLY and FYNNEI.

The chain couples TRBV10-3 to TRBJ2-1; tentative D call: TRBD1 (5 bases). V lost 7 bases and J 4 bases, leaving 14 bases between the germline ends. The germline V gene encodes CDR1 ENHRY and CDR2 SYGVKD. The CDR3 is made up of 14 amino acids. This chain's CDR3 is CAITLENRYNEQFF. Here the CDR3 DNA reads TGTGCCATCACCTTAGAGAACAGGTACAATGAGCAGTTCTTC.

V and J are TRBV28 and TRBJ1-5; 9 bases line up with TRBD1. There are 15 residues in the CDR3. J gave up 5 bases and V 6 bases, and 8 bases lay outside the gene matches. The germline V gene encodes CDR1 MDHEN and CDR2 SYDVKM. This chain's CDR3 is CASSDTGQGYQPQHF. Here the CDR3 DNA reads TGTGCCAGCAGCGATACTGGACAGGGGTATCAGCCCCAGCATTTT.